This T cell receptor beta chain was obtained from a study of T cells expressing NK-cell markers. On the study more broadly: All TCR beta repertoires analysed originated from sorted CD3+CD56+NKG2C+, CD3+CD56+NKG2C- and CD3+CD56-NKG2C+ T cells. Study findings and constraints: Dominant NKG2C+ clonotypes accounted for about 1.0-8% of CD8+ T cells in six donors. Expanded clones of NKG2C+ T cells had an unclear HCMV specificity.

CDR1 SGHTA and CDR2 FQGNSA come from the germline V gene. The CDR3 is 18 residues long. 5'RACE template switching with UMIs generated TCR beta cDNA. TCRdb reprocessed the 5' RACE reads, with one entry per CDR3 protein and no DNA. The sample includes fewer than 40,000 distinct CDR3 sequences. About this clonotype itself: Its antigen remains unknown.

Sequenced: blood T cells: a sorted CD56 or NKG2C T cell subset, CD4+ or CD8+ T cells, or bulk PBMC T cells (not recorded which). The chain couples TRBV7-2 to TRBJ2-1; the D gene TCRdb calls, TRBD1, cannot be checked with no DNA. The TCR was taken from a woman aged 18-70 years in good health. CDR3 amino acids: CASSLTGRGQGSYNEQFF.